Presented here are 30 T cell receptor beta chains from one specimen sequenced in a study of T cell clonotyping in hematopoietic cell transplantation (dated by TCRdb to 2020 to 2023). The protocol used for the library was the immunoSEQ multiplex PCR assay. The source is immuneACCESS, and TCRdb retained only in-frame sequences with V and J called. Part of the clones is not carried over; for the studies checked, unresolved V genes explain less than half of this, and the remainder is unexplained. The sample table shows approximately 15,000 clones, and more than 75% are seen once. The biggest ten clones account for more than 3.5% of the sample. The sample's time point label, in plain terms: 100 days after allo-HCT. Sample: PBMCs, taken 100 days after allogeneic stem cell transplant. The receptors were gathered from a male patient aged 60-69 years who had an allogeneic stem cell transplant from a related donor, so the T cells may come from the graft donor. Some clones in this sample may be carry-over from other donors' samples.

This clone appeared a few times. This chain links TRBV11-1 with TRBJ1-1; tentatively, D is TRBD1 (6 bases). Per germline, CDR1 SGHAT and CDR2 FQDESV (reference sequence). V lost 2 bases to trimming and J lost 3 bases, with 10 bases between them. The CDR3 extends over 14 amino acids. The CDR3 DNA is TGTGCCAGCAGCTTAAGAAACAGGGACACTGAAGCTTTCTTT. Translating gives CASSLRNRDTEAFF.

The rearrangement links TRBV4-1 to TRBJ1-6; maybe TRBD1 (5 bases). The CDR3 extends over 15 amino acids. The V gene's germline CDR1 is MGHRA and CDR2 YSYEKL. V shed 6 bases and J shed 9 bases, with 18 bases lying between them. For the CDR3, the DNA is TGCGCCAGCAGTCGACCGTCGATTAGGGGTTCACCCCTCCACTTT. As protein: CASSRPSIRGSPLHF.

The chain recombines TRBV14 with TRBJ1-2, with D unresolved. The CDR3 consists of 13 residues. Germline V gives CDR1 SGHDN, CDR2 FVKESK. Between the trimmed V and J ends, which lost 2 bases and 2 bases, there was a span of 6 bases. CDR3 coding DNA: TGTGCCAGCAGCCAAACGTTCAACTATGGCTACACCTTC. Translating it yields CASSQTFNYGYTF.

This rearrangement joins TRBV9 to TRBJ1-2; unclear D gene. V shed 0 bases and J shed 8 bases, with 20 bases lying between them. Looked up from germline, CDR1 is SGDLS and CDR2 is YYNGEE. The CDR3 has 16 amino acids. CDR3 coding DNA: TGTGCCAGCAGCGTAGAGAGAGACGCACTAGGTGAGGGCTACACCTTC. It specifies CASSVERDALGEGYTF.

The chain employs TRBV7-2 and TRBJ2-3; D remains unclear. V was clipped by 3 bases and J by 1 base, with 5 bases between them. The CDR3 consists of 13 residues. The V gene's germline CDR1 is SGHTA and CDR2 FQGNSA. CDR3 protein: CASSLGGTDTQYF. The CDR3, as DNA: TGTGCCAGCAGCTTGGGCGGCACAGATACGCAGTATTTT.

The chain employs TRBV2 and TRBJ2-2; D uncertain. This CDR3 comprises 14 residues. Germline V gene sequence: CDR1 SNHLY, CDR2 FYNNEI. Trimming removed 6 bases at V and 1 base at J, with 9 bases between. The CDR3 DNA reads TGTGCCAGCAGGCAGACGGTGAACACCGGGGAGCTGTTTTTT. It yields the protein CASRQTVNTGELFF. Combining the CDR3 with reference TRBV2 and TRBJ2-2 gives the whole variable domain EPEVTQTPSHQVTQMGQEVILRCVPISNHLYFYWYRQILGQKVEFLVSFYNNEISEKSEIFDDQFSVERPDGSNFTLKIRSTKLEDSAMYFCASRQTVNTGELFFGEGSRLTVL.

The gene calls are TRBV9 and TRBJ1-2; possibly TRBD1 for D (5 bases). V was clipped by 3 bases and J by 2 bases, with 20 bases between them. Looked up from germline, CDR1 is SGDLS and CDR2 is YYNGEE. The CDR3 contains 17 residues. The DNA of the CDR3 is TGTGCCAGCAGCGCACTGGATGGAGGGCGGGGCAACTATGGCTACACCTTC. Translating it yields CASSALDGGRGNYGYTF.

This clone has just a few counts. This chain uses TRBV30 with TRBJ1-6, with D tentatively TRBD1 (6 bases). V lost 5 bases to trimming and J lost 10 bases, with 21 bases between them. Germline CDR1 and CDR2: GTSNPN and SVGIG (reference sequence). This CDR3 is 15 amino acids long. The CDR3 DNA follows: TGTGCCTGGGCCCCTTACAGGGTTGGGAACTCACCCCTCCACTTT. Translation gives CAWAPYRVGNSPLHF.

The rearrangement uses TRBV5-6 and TRBJ2-2, with a possible D match to TRBD2 (5 bases). Germline V gene data show CDR1 as SGHDT and CDR2 as YYEEEE. The CDR3 has 15 amino acids. V dropped 4 bases and J dropped 8 bases, with 18 bases sitting between them. Written as DNA, the CDR3 is TGTGCCAGCAGCCTTTACGGCGGGCAAAGTGGGGAGCTGTTTTTT. Its translation is CASSLYGGQSGELFF.

This chain connects TRBV7-2 to TRBJ2-1; TRBD2 agrees at 8 bases. J lost 9 bases, V lost 5 bases, and 15 bases had no gene match. This CDR3 spans 16 amino acids. Germline loops: CDR1 SGHTA, CDR2 FQGNSA. Here the CDR3 reads CASSPRTSSMEGEQFF. The CDR3, as DNA: TGTGCCAGCAGCCCTCGGACTAGCTCCATGGAAGGTGAGCAGTTCTTC.

The rearrangement links TRBV4-3 to TRBJ2-3, with 8 bases matching TRBD2. Trimming took 4 bases from V and 4 from J; bases not matched to a gene: 13. The CDR3 runs to 17 residues. CDR1 LGHNA and CDR2 YSLEER come from the germline V gene. In nucleotides, the CDR3 is TGCGCCAGCAGCCGAAGGACGAGCGGGGGAGTTCCAGATACGCAGTATTTT. Protein product: CASSRRTSGGVPDTQYF.

Only a few counts were recorded for this clone. The V and J genes are TRBV30 and TRBJ1-1; D not certain. Germline V CDR1 and CDR2: GTSNPN, SVGIG (reference sequence). The CDR3 has 11 residues. The V end lost 7 bases, the J end lost 1 base, and 7 bases lay between the germline ends. The CDR3 DNA reads as TGTGCCTCCGGGCGGAACACTGAAGCTTTCTTT. It translates to CASGRNTEAFF. The entire variable domain, with the rest obtained from reference TRBV30 and TRBJ1-1, is as follows: SQTIHQWPATLVQPVGSPLSLECTVEGTSNPNLYWYRQAAGRGLQLLFYSVGIGQISSEVPQNLSASRPQDRQFILSSKKLLLSDSGFYLCASGRNTEAFFGQGTRLTVV.

The rearrangement uses TRBV7-6 and TRBJ2-7, with D uncertain. CDR3 length: 13 residues. The V end was cut by 2 bases, the J end by 1 base, with 6 bases between. Germline V gene data show CDR1 as SGHVS and CDR2 as FNYEAQ. The CDR3 DNA sequence: TGTGCCAGCAGCTTAACAGATTCCTACGAGCAGTACTTC. Translated: CASSLTDSYEQYF.

The chain is built from TRBV9 and TRBJ2-3, with a tentative D call TRBD2 (5 bases). The CDR3 is 15 residues long. CDR1 is SGDLS, CDR2 YYNGEE, per germline. V lost 3 bases to trimming and J lost 1 base, with 12 bases between them. CDR3 protein: CASSALAIGTDTQYF. CDR3 in DNA: TGTGCCAGCAGCGCCCTAGCTATAGGCACAGATACGCAGTATTTT.

V and J are TRBV5-1 and TRBJ2-5; D remains unclear. The CDR3 totals 11 residues. CDR1 is SGHRS and CDR2 is YFSETQ in the germline V gene. Trimming pared 5 bases from V and 5 bases from J, leaving 7 bases between. The CDR3 DNA follows: TGCGCCAGCAGTAATAGGGAGACCCAGTACTTC. This codes for CASSNRETQYF.

V and J are TRBV6-6 and TRBJ2-3, with D unclear. Germline loops: CDR1 MNHNY, CDR2 SVGAGI (reference sequence). The CDR3 has 12 amino acids. Trimming removed 6 bases at V and 2 bases at J, with 6 bases between. Here the CDR3 DNA reads TGTGCCAGCAGCGAACTCACAGATACGCAGTATTTT. This codes for CASSELTDTQYF.

The chain employs TRBV19 and TRBJ2-1, with 12 positions matching TRBD2. CDR3 length equals 14 residues. Germline-derived CDR1 and CDR2 are LNHDA and SQIVND (reference sequence). V was pared by 7 bases and J by 4 bases, with 2 bases of the junction left unmatched. The CDR3 sequence: CASTTSGGYNEQFF. CDR3 bases: TGTGCCAGTACTACTAGCGGGGGGTACAATGAGCAGTTCTTC.

The chain uses TRBV11-2 and TRBJ2-5; D is undetermined. The V end was cut by 2 bases, the J end by 3 bases, with 10 bases between. Germline V gives CDR1 SGHAT, CDR2 FQNNGV. This CDR3 spans 14 amino acids. The CDR3 here is CASSLTVIEETQYF. Written as DNA, the CDR3 is TGTGCCAGCAGCTTAACGGTGATTGAAGAGACCCAGTACTTC.

CDR3 protein: CASSDHRGKAFF. The CDR3 nucleotides are TGTGCCAGCAGTGACCACAGGGGAAAAGCTTTCTTT. This sequence joins TRBV2 and TRBJ1-1, with 7 bases lining up with TRBD1. The CDR3 loop spans 12 amino acids. With 3 bases clipped from V and 9 bases from J, the junction kept 4 bases outside the gene matches. The germline V gene has CDR1 SNHLY and CDR2 FYNNEI. Drawing the rest from reference TRBV2 and TRBJ1-1, the complete variable domain is EPEVTQTPSHQVTQMGQEVILRCVPISNHLYFYWYRQILGQKVEFLVSFYNNEISEKSEIFDDQFSVERPDGSNFTLKIRSTKLEDSAMYFCASSDHRGKAFFGQGTRLTVV.

The chain combines TRBV5-6 with TRBJ2-2; TRBD2 matches 11 bases. The germline CDR1 and CDR2 sequences are SGHDT and YYEEEE. This CDR3 is built from 16 residues. The ends lost 4 bases at V and 5 bases at J; junction bases unmatched: 7. Here the CDR3 DNA reads TGTGCCAGCAGCCGGCGACTAGCGGGGTTTACCGGGGAGCTGTTTTTT. This gives the protein CASSRRLAGFTGELFF.

Written as DNA, the CDR3 is TGTGCCAGCAGCTACCGGGACTTCCCCAGGGATCAGCCCCAGCATTTT. Protein sequence: CASSYRDFPRDQPQHF. The gene calls are TRBV7-2 and TRBJ1-5, with D perhaps matching TRBD1 (5 bases). The CDR3 has 16 residues. Trimming took 4 bases from V and 5 from J, leaving 18 bases between them. The germline V gene has CDR1 SGHTA and CDR2 FQGNSA.

V gene TRBV9 combines with J gene TRBJ2-2; unclear D gene. The length of the CDR3 is 16 residues. Germline CDR1 reads SGDLS; CDR2 reads YYNGEE. V was pared by 3 bases and J by 3 bases, with 15 bases between. The CDR3 DNA sequence: TGTGCCAGCAGCGCTATGGCCGGTCGACACACCGGGGAGCTGTTTTTT. This sequence encodes CASSAMAGRHTGELFF.

This clone has just a few counts. This chain links TRBV27 with TRBJ1-5, with 8 bases fitting TRBD1. The CDR3 is 14 amino acids. V trimming: 5 bases; J trimming: 3 bases; junction bases outside the gene matches: 3. Germline V CDR1 and CDR2: MNHEY, SMNVEV (reference sequence). CDR3 residues: CASSRTGLNQPQHF. The CDR3 bases are TGTGCCAGCAGTAGGACAGGGCTCAATCAGCCCCAGCATTTT.

The V and J genes are TRBV7-2 and TRBJ1-6; 7 bases are shared with TRBD1. V dropped 1 base and J dropped 9; count of bases not matched to a gene: 6. The germline CDR1 and CDR2 sequences are SGHTA and FQGNSA. The CDR3 loop spans 15 amino acids. CDR3 sequence reads: CASSLDWTGGSPLHF. DNA for the CDR3: TGTGCCAGCAGCTTAGATTGGACAGGTGGTTCACCCCTCCACTTT.

CDR3: CASRPGTSGRETQYF. Written as DNA, the CDR3 is TGTGCCAGCAGACCCGGGACTAGCGGGAGGGAGACCCAGTACTTC. J is TRBJ2-5 and V is TRBV2, with 15 bases aligning to TRBD2. The CDR3 contains 15 residues. Germline CDR1 is SNHLY and CDR2 is FYNNEI. V lost 6 bases and J lost 5; bases outside the gene matches: 4.

J is TRBJ1-5 and V is TRBV2, with a weak D call TRBD1 (5 bases). CDR1 SNHLY and CDR2 FYNNEI come from the germline V gene. Trimming left V 1 base short and J 7 bases short, with 14 bases between. The CDR3 loop spans 15 amino acids. The CDR3 nucleotides are TGTGCCAGCAGTGAAGTTAGGGGTTTCAGGCAGCCCCAGCATTTT. Its protein product is CASSEVRGFRQPQHF.

There are a few counts of this clone. This chain uses TRBV7-9 with TRBJ1-4; D is possibly TRBD1 (6 bases). This CDR3 region has 14 residues. Germline lookup yields CDR1 SEHNR and CDR2 FQNEAQ (reference sequence). The V gene lost 5 bases and the J gene lost 3 bases, with 10 bases spanning the gap. This chain's CDR3 is CASSRDTSNEKLFF. The CDR3, as DNA: TGTGCCAGCAGCCGGGACACCTCTAATGAAAAACTGTTTTTT.

The chain combines TRBV11-2 with TRBJ2-7, with unresolved D. The germline V gene encodes CDR1 SGHAT and CDR2 FQNNGV. The CDR3 contains 14 residues. The germline V and J ends were trimmed by 4 bases and 2 bases, with 12 bases remaining between them. Here the CDR3 DNA reads TGTGCCAGCAGCTCCTCGACACCCACCTACGAGCAGTACTTC. Residues: CASSSSTPTYEQYF.

The chain combines TRBV11-2 with TRBJ2-5; 8 nucleotides line up with TRBD1. Germline V gives CDR1 SGHAT, CDR2 FQNNGV. The CDR3 loop spans 14 amino acids. J gave up 5 bases and V 4 bases, and 6 bases lay outside the gene matches. The DNA of the CDR3 is TGTGCCAGCAGCTGGTCAGGGGGCGAGGAGACCCAGTACTTC. It specifies CASSWSGGEETQYF.

The V gene is TRBV7-2, the J gene TRBJ2-1; the D call may be TRBD1 or TRBD2 (5 bases each). The germline V and J ends were trimmed by 2 bases and 12 bases, with 17 bases remaining between them. Germline V gene data show CDR1 as SGHTA and CDR2 as FQGNSA. The CDR3 is made up of 14 amino acids. The CDR3 spells CASSLSLRPGGQFF. The DNA of the CDR3 is TGTGCCAGCAGCTTATCGCTGCGGCCTGGGGGGCAGTTCTTC.